The 15 T cell receptor beta chains given below trace back to one sample, sequenced in a study of beta chain features in type 1 diabetes. The isolated RNA, all of it, was reverse transcribed, so expressed TCRB transcripts were what got sequenced. The method was immunoSEQ multiplex PCR; TCRdb's version includes in-frame clones alone and lacks a portion of them. The sample includes roughly 300,000 clones, roughly 8% of them seen just once. The sequencing sample was made of central memory CD4+ T cells from blood. Receptors were obtained from a woman aged 18-29 years in good health.

This clone has a handful of counts. The rearrangement joins TRBV19 to TRBJ2-7; TRBD2 agrees at 14 bases. The CDR3 runs 16 residues. The germline V gene has CDR1 LNHDA and CDR2 SQIVND (reference sequence). The junction had 7 bases not matched to a gene; V was cut back by 5 bases and J by 4 bases. The CDR3 protein is CASSLSGTSGSYEQYF. Written as DNA, the CDR3 is TGTGCCAGTAGTCTCTCCGGGACTAGCGGGAGTTACGAGCAGTACTTC.

This clone was observed a few times. The chain joins TRBV28 to TRBJ2-1; perhaps TRBD2 as D (5 bases). Trimming removed 7 bases from V and 14 bases from J, with 24 bases in between. Germline loops: CDR1 MDHEN, CDR2 SYDVKM. This CDR3 comprises 14 residues. The chain's CDR3 is CASKAWASPGMEFF. The CDR3 DNA reads as TGTGCCAGCAAAGCATGGGCTAGCCCTGGGATGGAGTTCTTC.

This clone came up once. The chain joins TRBV18 to TRBJ1-5; D is perhaps TRBD1 (6 bases). Trimming pared 3 bases from V and 9 bases from J, leaving 18 bases between. CDR1 and CDR2 (germline): KGHSH, LQKENI. The CDR3 sequence is 15 residues long. CDR3: CASSPGTISNMPQHF. The CDR3, as DNA: TGTGCCAGCTCACCGGGGACAATCAGTAATATGCCCCAGCATTTT.

The table lists this clone with a few counts. Compared with germline, one end of the junction differs, possibly owing to a read error. The CDR3 protein is CATSRDSPDRGYF. CDR3 coding DNA: TGTGCCACCAGCAGAGATTCCCCGGACAGGGGATACTTC. The chain employs TRBV15 and TRBJ1-2; 9 positions match TRBD1. Germline V gene lookup returns CDR1 LNHNV and CDR2 YYDKDF (reference sequence). This CDR3 is 13 amino acids long.

Turning to this clone: It may be a read error: a sequence one base away is much more abundant. V usage is TRBV4-2 and J usage is TRBJ2-3; 12 positions agree with TRBD2. The germline V gene has CDR1 LGHNA and CDR2 YNFKEQ. The CDR3 contains 16 residues. After removal of 4 bases from V and 0 bases from J, the junction contained 2 bases not matched to a gene. CDR3 DNA: TGTGCCAGCAGCCCCGGGACTAGCGGGAGCACAGATACGCAGTATTTT. Protein product: CASSPGTSGSTDTQYF.

This chain connects TRBV5-4 to TRBJ2-1; no reliable D call. Germline lookup yields CDR1 SGHNT and CDR2 YYREEE (reference sequence). Between the trimmed V and J ends, which lost 0 bases and 8 bases, there was a span of 18 bases. This CDR3 comprises 16 residues. In nucleotides, the CDR3 is TGTGCCAGCAGCTTGGTGGCTGCGAGAGGCGCCCATGAGCAGTTCTTC. The encoded protein is CASSLVAARGAHEQFF.

V and J are TRBV7-8 and TRBJ2-7; TRBD1 might be the D (6 bases). This CDR3 is 15 amino acids long. V was cut by 2 bases and J by 2 bases, with 13 bases left in between. Germline loops: CDR1 SGHVS, CDR2 FQNEAQ. Written as DNA, the CDR3 is TGTGCCAGCAGCTTAAGGGAGACAGGTACCTACGAGCAGTACTTC. The encoded protein is CASSLRETGTYEQYF.

This clone has just one count. The V call is TRBV4-3, the J call TRBJ1-1, with 10 nucleotides matching TRBD1. Germline V lookup: CDR1 LGHNA, CDR2 YSLEER. V gave up 4 bases and J gave up 4 bases; unmatched junction bases: 0. The CDR3 length is 13 residues. The CDR3 here is CASSRTGGTEAFF. The CDR3 DNA follows: TGCGCCAGCAGCCGGACAGGGGGCACTGAAGCTTTCTTT.

The chain is built from TRBV7-2 and TRBJ2-7; perhaps TRBD2 as D (6 bases). The V and J ends lost 2 bases and 6 bases respectively, with 14 bases between them. The CDR3 sequence is 14 residues long. Looked up from germline, CDR1 is SGHTA and CDR2 is FQGNSA. CDR3: CASSLRWEVREQYF. The CDR3 coding sequence is TGTGCCAGCAGCTTAAGGTGGGAGGTTCGCGAGCAGTACTTC.

This clone occurred a few times. CDR3 protein: CASTSGRSEFF. The CDR3 DNA is TGTGCCAGCACAAGCGGGAGATCGGAATTCTTC. The chain joins TRBV28 to TRBJ2-1, with 8 bases matching TRBD2. The V gene end was trimmed by 7 bases and the J gene end by 16 bases; junction bases not matched to a gene: 9. CDR1 and CDR2 from the germline V gene are MDHEN and SYDVKM. The CDR3 loop spans 11 amino acids.

This clone was found a few times. The chain recombines TRBV7-9 with TRBJ1-5; perhaps TRBD1 as D (5 bases). The germline V gene encodes CDR1 SEHNR and CDR2 FQNEAQ (reference sequence). The CDR3 loop spans 15 amino acids. The germline V and J ends were trimmed by 5 bases and 7 bases, with 18 bases remaining between them. Here the CDR3 DNA reads TGTGCCAGCAGCCCGTCAAGGGGCCCGAGGCAGCCCCAGCATTTT. It is translated as CASSPSRGPRQPQHF.

The V call is TRBV28, the J call TRBJ2-1, with 12 bases fitting TRBD2. This CDR3 has 15 amino acids. Germline V lookup: CDR1 MDHEN, CDR2 SYDVKM. J lost 4 bases, V lost 6 bases, and 4 bases had no gene match. The CDR3 DNA reads as TGTGCCAGCAGGTACACTAGCGGGGGGTACAATGAGCAGTTCTTC. Its translation: CASRYTSGGYNEQFF.

The V and J genes are TRBV9 and TRBJ2-1; no clear D. The germline gives CDR1 SGDLS, CDR2 YYNGEE. The CDR3 sequence is 15 residues long. V lost 1 base, J lost 0 bases, and 8 bases lay in between. The CDR3 is CASSVTGSSYNEQFF. The CDR3 DNA follows: TGTGCCAGCAGCGTAACTGGCAGCTCCTACAATGAGCAGTTCTTC.

Here the CDR3 DNA reads TGTGCCACCAGCACGGGGAGGGACTACGAGCAGTACTTC. This encodes CATSTGRDYEQYF. This rearrangement joins TRBV15 to TRBJ2-7; 7 positions agree with TRBD2. J lost 3 bases, V lost 4 bases, and 3 bases had no gene match. Germline values: CDR1 LNHNV, CDR2 YYDKDF (reference sequence). The CDR3 loop spans 13 amino acids.

This clone showed up just a few times. This sequence joins TRBV5-1 and TRBJ2-7; the D is unclear. The CDR3 is 13 amino acids. The V gene's germline CDR1 is SGHRS and CDR2 YFSETQ. The V end lost 5 bases, the J end lost 5 bases, and 14 bases lay between the germline ends. The CDR3 nucleotides read TGCGCCAGCAGGATGCCAGCGTCTAACGAGCAGTACTTC. It codes for CASRMPASNEQYF.